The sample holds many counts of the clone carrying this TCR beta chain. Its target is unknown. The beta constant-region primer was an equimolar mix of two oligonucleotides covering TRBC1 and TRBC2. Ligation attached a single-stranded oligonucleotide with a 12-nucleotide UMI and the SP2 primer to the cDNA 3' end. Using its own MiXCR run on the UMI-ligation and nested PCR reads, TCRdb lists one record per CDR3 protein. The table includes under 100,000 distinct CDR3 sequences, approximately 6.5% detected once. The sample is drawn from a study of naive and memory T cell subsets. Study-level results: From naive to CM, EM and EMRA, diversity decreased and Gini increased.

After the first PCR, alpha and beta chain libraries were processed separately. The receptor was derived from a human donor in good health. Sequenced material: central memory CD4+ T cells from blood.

The CDR3 spells CASSLVLSTDTQYF. CDR3 DNA: TGTGCCAGCAGCTTGGTACTATCCACAGATACGCAGTATTTT. The chain employs TRBV5-4 and TRBJ2-3; D gene uncertain. The CDR3 contains 14 residues. Germline lookup yields CDR1 SGHNT and CDR2 YYREEE (reference sequence). Between the trimmed V and J ends, which lost 0 bases and 2 bases, there was a span of 7 bases.